This TCR beta chain was recorded in a study of a mutant IDH1 vaccine in newly diagnosed glioma. For the study at large: Eight vaccinations went to patients in weeks 1, 3, 5, 7, 11, 15, 19, 23. Vaccines began 4-6 weeks after radiotherapy alone, or with temozolomide cycles. The earlier regimen, radiotherapy, temozolomide, or both, was most often both. Study-wide results and caveats: Any relationship between pseudoprogression and changes in top peripheral T cell clonotypes seemed absent.

Only in-frame clones appear in the TCRdb table, and some are missing; sequencing was by immunoSEQ multiplex PCR. The data hold approximately 60,000 clones, with just under 90% observed a single time. The time point here: week 5, during vaccination. Every single dose of the vaccine, 300 ug of mutant IDH1 20-mer peptide, came with topical imiquimod. Points on this clone: What it binds is unknown.

Germline V lookup: CDR1 MNHEY, CDR2 SVGAGI. V lost 3 bases, J lost 4 bases, and 15 bases lay in between. The CDR3 consists of 15 residues. Specimen: PBMCs, collected from a glioma patient whose treatment included an IDH1 peptide vaccine. The V gene is TRBV6-5, the J gene TRBJ1-1, with D unresolved. This receptor was identified in a woman in her thirties or forties with glioma. DNA for the CDR3: TGTGCCAGCAGTTATAGTCCCTCGCTCGGCACTGAAGCTTTCTTT. Amino acids: CASSYSPSLGTEAFF.